This TCR beta chain appears in the sequencing data of a study of T cell responses to AZD1222 COVID-19 vaccine. A few counts support this clone. Antigen specificity is unknown. Study-level results: In a largely white British group with more females than males, clonal diversity was possibly underestimated. Baseline seropositivity characterized only six AZD1222 recipients. Compared with day 0, the breadth and depth of the Spike-specific TCR repertoire rose significantly after two doses of AZD1222.

Germline CDR1 is SGHRS and CDR2 is YFSETQ. J gave up 2 bases and V 4 bases, and 11 bases lay outside the gene matches. This CDR3 has 18 amino acids. Clones were read by immunoSEQ multiplex PCR, and TCRdb kept only the in-frame ones, dropping some. The sample yields approximately 100,000 clones, less than 90% seen once. The origin of this receptor is an adult in good health. Sequencing was performed on peripheral blood, taken on day 0 of AZD1222 vaccination. V is TRBV5-1 and J is TRBJ2-3, with 12 positions matching TRBD2. The CDR3 loop reads CASSPRLAGELITDTQYF. The CDR3 coding sequence is TGCGCCAGCAGCCCCCGACTAGCGGGAGAGCTCATCACAGATACGCAGTATTTT.